This entry concerns a single T cell receptor beta chain. Its target is not known. This sample is drawn from a study of blood T cells in healthy people across ages. Study results and caveats: Diversity was higher, and naive CD4+ cells more numerous, in long-lived donors than in aged donors.

Primers used in a second PCR of about 6 to 11 cycles were a sample-barcoded 5' primer and a J-beta primer mix. MiXCR, applied by TCRdb to the 5' RACE reads, yields one record per CDR3 protein. The sample gives 1.6 million or so distinct CDR3 sequences, about 35% of which show up once; 10% to 12% is in the top ten. Samples had at least 7 million PBMCs isolated from them. The CDR3 totals 15 residues. Germline lookup yields CDR1 SEHNR and CDR2 FQNEAQ (reference sequence). The V segment lost 3 bases and the J segment 8 bases; nucleotides outside the gene matches: 7. The chain uses TRBV7-9 and TRBJ2-1; 10 nucleotides line up with TRBD2. Input material: blood. This receptor was identified in a woman between 25 and 40 years old in good health. The CDR3 reads CASSFRLAGGDEQFF. Here the CDR3 DNA reads TGTGCCAGCAGCTTTAGGTTAGCGGGGGGCGATGAGCAGTTCTTC.